A selection of T cell receptor beta chains follows, all from one sample in a study of CDR3 diversity in severe acne. TCRdb itself ran the PCR reads through MiXCR, one entry per CDR3 protein. The profile shows roughly 79,000 distinct CDR3 sequences, less than 65% of them singletons. The specimen sequenced was blood. These receptors all come from a male donor with severe acne vulgaris. CDR3s include the opening cysteine and the closing phenylalanine or tryptophan.

J gene: .
V gene: TRBV12-3/TRBV12-4
CDR3 protein: CASSSSAGGYEQYF

J gene: TRBJ2-5
V gene: TRBV7-7
CDR3 protein: CASSLAPWEETQYF

J gene: TRBJ2-5
V gene: TRBV5-1
CDR3 protein: CASSLGVWGPQETQYF

J gene: TRBJ2-7
V gene: TRBV6-2/TRBV6-3
CDR3 protein: CASSGGGNEQYF

J gene: TRBJ1-6
V gene: TRBV7-8
CDR3 protein: CASSLASTQGTNSPLHF

J gene: TRBJ1-1
V gene: TRBV19
CDR3 protein: CASRGGGDTEAFF

J gene: TRBJ2-3
V gene: TRBV5-8
CDR3 protein: CASSSASGSTDTQYF

J gene: TRBJ2-7
V gene: TRBV7-9
CDR3 protein: CASSLGLAGAEQYF

J gene: TRBJ2-1
V gene: TRBV6-1
CDR3 protein: CASSEADYNEQFF

J gene: TRBJ2-6
V gene: TRBV2
CDR3 protein: CASSLTRGISSGVNVLTF

J gene: TRBJ1-1
V gene: TRBV5-1
CDR3 protein: CASSLDRDRATEAFF

J gene: TRBJ2-2
V gene: TRBV5-4
CDR3 protein: CASSFLVTGELFF

J gene: TRBJ2-5
V gene: TRBV24-1
CDR3 protein: CATSDPGQELQETQYF

J gene: TRBJ2-7
V gene: TRBV13
CDR3 protein: CASSLPGGYEQYF

J gene: TRBJ1-5
V gene: TRBV10-1
CDR3 protein: CASSESPDQPQHF

J gene: TRBJ1-2
V gene: TRBV10-3
CDR3 protein: CASSQGDYGYTF

J gene: TRBJ2-3
V gene: TRBV3-1
CDR3 protein: CASSGAPASTQYF

J gene: TRBJ2-3
V gene: TRBV7-3
CDR3 protein: CASSLVAQGLEDTQYF

J gene: TRBJ1-6
V gene: TRBV10-3
CDR3 protein: CVITQGGNSPLHF

J gene: TRBJ2-5
V gene: TRBV10-3
CDR3 protein: CAISGWLKGETQYF

J gene: TRBJ2-3
V gene: TRBV5-1
CDR3 protein: CASSPKLTSGVTDTQYF

J gene: TRBJ1-5
V gene: TRBV2
CDR3 protein: CASTSLKGAQGQPQHF

J gene: TRBJ2-2
V gene: TRBV2
CDR3 protein: CASSYDGSGELFF

J gene: TRBJ1-2
V gene: TRBV19
CDR3 protein: CASEQGDNYGYTF

J gene: TRBJ1-4
V gene: TRBV29-1
CDR3 protein: CSAQAGEGEKLFF

J gene: TRBJ1-5
V gene: TRBV25-1
CDR3 protein: CASSFPSQSTGYQPQHF

J gene: TRBJ1-4
V gene: TRBV29-1
CDR3 protein: CSAQDSATNGKLFF

J gene: TRBJ2-2
V gene: TRBV5-1
CDR3 protein: CASSFRLPNTGELFF

J gene: TRBJ1-5
V gene: TRBV19
CDR3 protein: CASSIWERGNQPQHF

J gene: TRBJ2-1
V gene: TRBV20-1
CDR3 protein: CSARDMSGRGNEQFF

J gene: TRBJ2-6
V gene: TRBV12-3/TRBV12-4
CDR3 protein: CASGIDRAGANVLTF

J gene: TRBJ2-2
V gene: TRBV12-3/TRBV12-4
CDR3 protein: CASSPYAGTGELSF

J gene: TRBJ2-7
V gene: TRBV7-8
CDR3 protein: CASILGTSFHEQYF

J gene: TRBJ1-1
V gene: TRBV28
CDR3 protein: CASSLLGGTEAFF

J gene: TRBJ2-7
V gene: TRBV4-3
CDR3 protein: CASSQGNGSYEQYF

J gene: TRBJ2-3
V gene: TRBV7-2
CDR3 protein: CASSQFSRSGSTDTQYF

J gene: TRBJ2-5
V gene: TRBV28
CDR3 protein: CASSLPTETQYF

J gene: TRBJ2-2
V gene: TRBV5-1
CDR3 protein: CASSLEGEPYTGELFF

J gene: TRBJ2-7
V gene: TRBV7-3
CDR3 protein: CASSARRSRKSYEQYF

J gene: TRBJ2-2
V gene: TRBV15
CDR3 protein: CATSRLQGAGELFF